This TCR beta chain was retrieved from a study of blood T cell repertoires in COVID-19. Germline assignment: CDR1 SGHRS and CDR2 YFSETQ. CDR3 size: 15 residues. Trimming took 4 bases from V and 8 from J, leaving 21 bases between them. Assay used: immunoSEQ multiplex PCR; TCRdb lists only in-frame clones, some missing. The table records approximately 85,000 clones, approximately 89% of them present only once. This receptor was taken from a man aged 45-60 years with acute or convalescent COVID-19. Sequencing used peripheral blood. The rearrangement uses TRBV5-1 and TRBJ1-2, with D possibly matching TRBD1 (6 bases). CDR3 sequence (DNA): TGCGCCAGCAGCCCTAGGGCGGGGGCGCCTGAAGGCTACACCTTC. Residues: CASSPRAGAPEGYTF.